The next 23 T cell receptor beta chains were all read from a single sample in a study of T cells in women clearing cervical HPV infection. Profiled with immunoSEQ multiplex PCR; TCRdb holds only in-frame clones, not every one. The data include about 26,000 clones; the top ten clones carry 8.5% to 14%. Sequenced material: blood buffy coat. The origin of the receptors is a woman aged 18 to 75 with a cervical HPV16 infection that either progressed to CIN3+ or cleared (not recorded which).

As regards this clone: The CDR3 goes on 3 residues after the read ends, and that part is filled in from the germline J gene. The rearrangement uses TRBV18 and TRBJ2-2; TRBD1 aligns across 7 bases. The CDR3 has 15 amino acids. The germline gives CDR1 KGHSH, CDR2 LQKENI. The CDR3 sequence: CASSLRQGPNEKLFF. The covered CDR3 bases are TGTGCCAGCTCACTTCGACAGGGCCCTAATGAAAAG.

In regard to this clone: Read data end 3 residues before the CDR3 end; the end is taken from the germline J gene. The chain uses TRBV6-2 or TRBV6-3 and TRBJ2-5, with 12 bases fitting TRBD1. This CDR3 region has 16 residues. Per germline, CDR1 MNHEY and CDR2 SVGEGT. V shed 6 bases and J 4 bases; nucleotides not matched to a gene: 9. The part of the CDR3 DNA that was read is TGTGCCAGCAGGCAAGGGACAGGGGGCGCGGGAGAGACC. It yields the protein CASRQGTGGAGET. The full CDR3 reads CASRQGTGGAGETQYF.

Comments on this clone: The CDR3 end lies 3 residues beyond the end of the read and is filled in from the germline J gene. The V gene is TRBV6-4, the J gene TRBJ1-5; D is possibly TRBD1 (6 bases). Trimming pared 6 bases from V and 7 bases from J, leaving 16 bases between. This CDR3 has 14 amino acids. The germline gives CDR1 MRHNA, CDR2 SNTAGT. Here the CDR3 reads CASSPLGASQPQHF. Partial CDR3 DNA: TGTGCCAGCAGCCCTCTGGGGGCGAGCCAGCCC.

CDR3 residues: CASSQRGETQYF. Partial CDR3 DNA: TGTGCCAGCAGCCAAAGGGGGGAGACC. The chain links TRBV7-9 to TRBJ2-5; TRBD1 is a possible D gene (6 bases). The read gets to within 3 residues of the CDR3 end, and the germline J gene fills in the rest. Trimming stripped 5 bases from V and 5 bases from J, with 9 bases between. Germline CDR1 and CDR2: SEHNR and FQNEAQ (reference sequence). The CDR3 is made up of 12 amino acids.

Worth noting for this clone: Read data end 3 residues before the CDR3 end; the end is taken from the germline J gene. The chain is built from TRBV29-1 and TRBJ2-7, with 8 bases that match TRBD2. The CDR3 length is 15 residues. V shed 6 bases and J 0 bases; nucleotides not matched to a gene: 10. CDR1 SQVTM and CDR2 ANQGSEA come from the germline V gene. CDR3 bases read: TGCAGCGTCACCACTACCGGGACTAGCTCCTACGAG. Its protein product is CSVTTTGTSSYE. The full CDR3 reads CSVTTTGTSSYEQYF.

Points on this clone: The read terminates 3 residues before the CDR3 end, so the remaining end is supplied by the germline J gene. V is TRBV20-1 and J is TRBJ2-5, with TRBD2 matching 12 bases. With V trimmed by 2 bases and J by 4 bases, 11 bases remained unmatched. The CDR3 contains 17 residues. The germline V gene encodes CDR1 DFQATT and CDR2 SNEGSKA (reference sequence). The DNA read from the CDR3 is TGCAGTGCTAGACGTTTGACTAGCGGGGGAGAGGGAGAGACC. Amino acid sequence: CSARRLTSGGEGET. The full-length CDR3 reads as CSARRLTSGGEGETQYF.

This clone registers medium-sized by frequency. The DNA ends 3 residues before the CDR3 does, and the rest of the CDR3 is filled in from the germline J gene. The rearrangement uses TRBV6-1 and TRBJ2-1; no reliable D call. V lost 4 bases and J lost 6, with 10 bases in between. The CDR3 sequence is 13 residues long. CDR1 and CDR2 from the germline V gene are MNHNS and SASEGT. CDR3 amino acids: CASSVLGFNEQFF. The covered CDR3 bases are TGTGCCAGCAGTGTTTTAGGGTTCAATGAG.

As for this clone: Read coverage stops 3 residues before the CDR3 terminus; the germline J gene supplies the remainder. The chain has TRBV19 and TRBJ1-5, with TRBD1 as a possible D gene (5 bases). Germline V CDR1 and CDR2: LNHDA, SQIVND (reference sequence). The V end was cut by 5 bases, the J end by 5 bases, with 13 bases between. The CDR3 sequence is 14 residues long. CDR3 region: CASSSDSLYQPQHF. CDR3 DNA, as far as it was read: TGTGCCAGTAGTTCAGACAGCCTATATCAGCCC.

For this clone: The sequence runs out 3 residues before the end of the CDR3; the remainder is reconstructed from the germline J gene. This chain connects TRBV19 to TRBJ1-1; D is unresolved. Trimming stripped 7 bases from V and 4 bases from J, with 16 bases between. In germline, CDR1 is LNHDA, CDR2 SQIVND (reference sequence). The CDR3 is 14 amino acids. Partial CDR3 DNA: TGTGCCAGTACCACAGACATCCTGGGCACTGAA. Its protein is CASTTDILGTE. The complete CDR3 reads CASTTDILGTEAFF.

As regards this clone: The read ends 3 residues early relative to the CDR3; the germline J gene fills the gap. The chain combines TRBV7-8 with TRBJ1-2; 8 bases agree with TRBD1. The germline V gene has CDR1 SGHVS and CDR2 FQNEAQ. CDR3 length: 15 residues. J lost 3 bases, V lost 5 bases, and 8 bases had no gene match. The CDR3 sequence: CASSPRTGHDYGYTF. The sequenced part of the CDR3 DNA is TGTGCCAGCAGCCCTCGGACAGGGCACGACTATGGC.

Points on this clone: The read falls 3 residues short of the CDR3 end, and the missing part is taken from the germline J gene. The chain links TRBV4-1 to TRBJ2-1; no firm D call. Looked up from germline, CDR1 is MGHRA and CDR2 is YSYEKL. Trimming stripped 0 bases from V and 4 bases from J, with 10 bases between. The CDR3 loop spans 15 amino acids. Partial CDR3 DNA: TGCGCCAGCAGCCAAGATCACAATCAGTACAATGAG. It translates to CASSQDHNQYNE. The CDR3 as a whole reads CASSQDHNQYNEQFF.

With respect to this clone: Read coverage stops 3 residues before the CDR3 terminus; the germline J gene supplies the remainder. This sequence joins TRBV12-3 or TRBV12-4 and TRBJ1-6, with D possibly matching TRBD1 (6 bases). V was shortened by 5 bases and J by 10 bases, with 15 bases between the two germline ends. The CDR3 sequence is 14 residues long. The part of the CDR3 DNA that was read is TGTGCCAGCAGTCTCCGGGACAACCAATCACCC. Translating gives CASSLRDNQSP. In full, the CDR3 is CASSLRDNQSPLHF.

As concerns this clone: With the read ending 3 residues before the CDR3 end, the germline J gene is used to fill in that end. This chain uses TRBV5-1 with TRBJ1-6; D is undetermined. Trimming pared 2 bases from V and 6 bases from J, leaving 12 bases between. The CDR3 totals 15 residues. Looked up from germline, CDR1 is SGHRS and CDR2 is YFSETQ. CDR3 loop: CASSFEPGINSPLHF. The sequenced CDR3 bases are TGCGCCAGCAGCTTTGAGCCGGGGATTAATTCACCC.

About this clone itself: One end of the junction varies from germline; a read error may be responsible. Sequencing ends 3 residues short of the CDR3 end; the germline J gene provides the rest. This chain links TRBV4-2 with TRBJ2-7; D might be TRBD2 (6 bases). The germline V gene encodes CDR1 LGHNA and CDR2 YNFKEQ. The CDR3 is made up of 15 amino acids. The CDR3 bases that were read are TGCGCCAGCAGCCAAGACCAGGGAGGTTTTTTCGAG. Amino acids: CASSQDQGGFFE. The complete CDR3 sequence is CASSQDQGGFFEQYF.

As concerns this clone: Read data end 3 residues before the CDR3 end; the end is taken from the germline J gene. The chain couples TRBV29-1 to TRBJ1-1; D not resolved. The ends were cut back, 4 bases at V and 1 base at J, with 16 bases in the middle. The CDR3 loop spans 15 amino acids. Germline V gene sequence: CDR1 SQVTM, CDR2 ANQGSEA. CDR3 DNA (partial): TGCAGCGTTGGCCAGCGACTCATTCAGAACACTGAA. The encoded protein is CSVGQRLIQNTE. The entire CDR3 protein is CSVGQRLIQNTEAFF.

Notes on this clone: The missing CDR3 end, 3 residues past where the read stops, is filled in from the germline J gene. V and J are TRBV29-1 and TRBJ2-1, with 12 bases identical to TRBD1. V shed 7 bases and J 9 bases; nucleotides not matched to a gene: 10. The CDR3 runs to 14 residues. Germline CDR1 SQVTM, CDR2 ANQGSEA. CDR3 amino acids: CSATGDRGRGEQFF. Partial CDR3 DNA: TGCAGCGCCACAGGGGACAGGGGGCGAGGTGAG.

About this clone itself: The sequence runs out 3 residues before the end of the CDR3; the remainder is reconstructed from the germline J gene. This rearrangement joins TRBV7-9 to TRBJ2-2, with TRBD2 matching 7 bases. This CDR3 is 15 amino acids long. The germline CDR1 and CDR2 sequences are SEHNR and FQNEAQ (reference sequence). Partial CDR3 DNA: TGTGCCAGCAGCCGCGCGGGGGAAGCTAATGAAAAG. Encoded protein: CASSRAGEANEK. The entire CDR3 sequence reads CASSRAGEANEKLFF.

A note on this clone: The read terminates 3 residues ahead of where the CDR3 ends, so the germline J gene completes it. The rearrangement joins TRBV7-3 to TRBJ2-3; D is possibly TRBD1 (5 bases). Germline V CDR1 and CDR2: SGHTA, FQGTGA. Trimming cost V 2 bases and J 2 bases, with 11 bases left between them. There are 15 residues in the CDR3. The CDR3 is CASSLSSGPTDTQYF. The CDR3 DNA, read in part, is TGTGCCAGCAGCTTATCCTCAGGGCCCACAGATACG. Full variable domain (rest looked up from reference TRBV7-3 and TRBJ2-3): GAGVSQTPSNKVTEKGKYVELRCDPISGHTALYWYRQSLGQGPEFLIYFQGTGAADDSGLPNDRFFAVRPEGSVSTLKIQRTERGDSAVYLCASSLSSGPTDTQYFGPGTRLTVL.

Notes on this clone: Germline is not matched at one junction end, which may reflect a read error. The read finishes 3 residues shy of the CDR3 end, and the germline J gene is used to complete it. The chain joins TRBV4-1 to TRBJ2-2; D is undetermined. Germline CDR1 is MGHRA and CDR2 is YSYEKL. The CDR3 runs 13 residues. The CDR3 sequence is CASSQVNSGELFF. The sequenced CDR3 bases are TGCGCCAGCAGCCAAGTGAACAGCGGGGAG.

With respect to this clone: The read finishes 3 residues shy of the CDR3 end, and the germline J gene is used to complete it. This chain connects TRBV5-1 to TRBJ2-5; D is possibly TRBD1 (5 bases). CDR1 SGHRS and CDR2 YFSETQ come from the germline V gene. CDR3 length equals 14 residues. This CDR3 is CASSLGQRTDTQYF. CDR3 bases read: TGCGCCAGCAGCTTGGGACAGCGCACAGATACC. The whole variable domain, filled in from reference TRBV5-1 and TRBJ2-5, reads KAGVTQTPRYLIKTRGQQVTLSCSPISGHRSVSWYQQTPGQGLQFLFEYFSETQRNKGNFPGRFSGRQFSNSRSEMNVSTLELGDSALYLCASSLGQRTDTQYFGPGTRLLVL.

For this clone: Sequencing ends 3 residues short of the CDR3 end; the germline J gene provides the rest. The chain carries TRBV20-1 and TRBJ2-3; TRBD1 aligns across 9 bases. Germline values: CDR1 DFQATT, CDR2 SNEGSKA (reference sequence). Trimming cost V 4 bases and J 1 base; bases outside gene matches: 3. The length of the CDR3 is 14 residues. The CDR3 DNA, read in part, is TGCAGTGCTACCCGGGACAGGGGCACAGATACG. It specifies CSATRDRGTDT. The whole CDR3 protein reads CSATRDRGTDTQYF.

Details on this clone: The read gets to within 3 residues of the CDR3 end, and the germline J gene fills in the rest. The chain carries TRBV7-2 and TRBJ2-3; possibly TRBD1 for D (6 bases). Germline lookup yields CDR1 SGHTA and CDR2 FQGNSA. The length of the CDR3 is 12 residues. This CDR3 is CASSVQGRPQYF. The DNA read from the CDR3 is TGTGCCAGCAGCGTACAGGGTCGGCCG.

Partial CDR3 DNA: TGCGCCAGCAGCTCCGGGACAGGGAAAGAAAAA. It yields the protein CASSSGTGKEK. The entire CDR3 protein reads CASSSGTGKEKLFF. This chain joins TRBV5-1 and TRBJ1-4; 9 nucleotides agree with TRBD1. The read halts 3 residues ahead of the CDR3 end, with the missing end drawn from the germline J gene. V shed 3 bases and J 8 bases; nucleotides not matched to a gene: 5. The CDR3 runs 14 residues. Germline CDR1 SGHRS, CDR2 YFSETQ.